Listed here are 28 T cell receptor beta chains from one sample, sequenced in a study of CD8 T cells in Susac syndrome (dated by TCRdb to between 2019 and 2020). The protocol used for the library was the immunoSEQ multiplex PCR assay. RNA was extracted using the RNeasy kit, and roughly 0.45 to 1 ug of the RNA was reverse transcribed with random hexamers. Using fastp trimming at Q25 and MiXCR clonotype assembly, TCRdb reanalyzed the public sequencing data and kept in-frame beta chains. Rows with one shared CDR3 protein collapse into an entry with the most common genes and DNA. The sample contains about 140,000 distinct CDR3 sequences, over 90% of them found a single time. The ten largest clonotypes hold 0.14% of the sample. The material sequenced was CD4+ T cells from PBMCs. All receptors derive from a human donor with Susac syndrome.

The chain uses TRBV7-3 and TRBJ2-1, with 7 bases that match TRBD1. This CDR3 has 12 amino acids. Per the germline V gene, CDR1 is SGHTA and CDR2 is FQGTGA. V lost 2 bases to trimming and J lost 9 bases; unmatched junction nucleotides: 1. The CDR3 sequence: CASSLSGGEQFF. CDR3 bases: TGTGCCAGCAGCTTATCAGGGGGTGAGCAGTTCTTC.

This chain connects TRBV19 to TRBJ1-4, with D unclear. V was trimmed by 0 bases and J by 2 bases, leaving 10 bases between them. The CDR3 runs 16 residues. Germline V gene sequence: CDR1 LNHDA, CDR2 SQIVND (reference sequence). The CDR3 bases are TGTGCCAGTAGTATAGAGCGGGGTAACACTAATGAAAAACTGTTTTTT. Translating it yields CASSIERGNTNEKLFF. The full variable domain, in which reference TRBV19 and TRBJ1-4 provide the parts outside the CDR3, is DGGITQSPKYLFRKEGQNVTLSCEQNLNHDAMYWYRQDPGQGLRLIYYSQIVNDFQKGDIAEGYSVSREKKESFPLTVTSAQKNPTAFYLCASSIERGNTNEKLFFGSGTQLSVL.

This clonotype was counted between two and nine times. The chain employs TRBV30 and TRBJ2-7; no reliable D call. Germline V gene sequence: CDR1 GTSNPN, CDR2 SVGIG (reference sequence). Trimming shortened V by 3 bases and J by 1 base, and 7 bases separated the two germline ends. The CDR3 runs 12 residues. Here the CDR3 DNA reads TGTGCCTGGAGGGGAAAATCCTACGAGCAGTACTTC. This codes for CAWRGKSYEQYF.

The CDR3 spells CASSGETGGVSPLHF. In nucleotides, the CDR3 is TGCGCCAGCAGCGGGGAGACAGGGGGCGTATCACCCCTCCACTTT. This sequence joins TRBV5-1 and TRBJ1-6; 10 positions agree with TRBD1. Germline V CDR1 and CDR2: SGHRS, YFSETQ. V lost 4 bases and J lost 10; bases outside the gene matches: 8. The CDR3 consists of 15 residues.

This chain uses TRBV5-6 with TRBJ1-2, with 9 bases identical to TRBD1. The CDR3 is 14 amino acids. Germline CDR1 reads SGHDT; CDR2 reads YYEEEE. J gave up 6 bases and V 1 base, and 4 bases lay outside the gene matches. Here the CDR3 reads CASSLYGQGNGYTF. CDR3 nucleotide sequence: TGTGCCAGCAGCTTGTACGGACAGGGGAATGGCTACACCTTC.

The CDR3 DNA sequence: TGTGCCAGCAGCCACTTGGGACAGGGCCAGCCCCAGCATTTT. Protein: CASSHLGQGQPQHF. The chain links TRBV3-1 to TRBJ1-5, with TRBD1 matching over 9 bases. V trimming: 3 bases; J trimming: 7 bases; junction bases outside the gene matches: 4. This CDR3 spans 14 amino acids. Germline CDR1 LGHDT, CDR2 YNNKEL (reference sequence).

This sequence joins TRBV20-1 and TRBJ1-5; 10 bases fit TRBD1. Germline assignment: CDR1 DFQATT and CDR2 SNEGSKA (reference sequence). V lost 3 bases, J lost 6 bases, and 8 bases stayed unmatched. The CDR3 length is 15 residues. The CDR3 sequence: CSARDGDRGGQPQHF. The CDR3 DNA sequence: TGCAGTGCTAGGGACGGGGACAGGGGCGGTCAGCCCCAGCATTTT.

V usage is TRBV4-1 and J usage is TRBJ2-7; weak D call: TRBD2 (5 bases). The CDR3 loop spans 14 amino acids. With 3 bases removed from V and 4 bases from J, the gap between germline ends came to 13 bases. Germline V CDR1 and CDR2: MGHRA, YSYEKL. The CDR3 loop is CASSQTGMWYEQYF. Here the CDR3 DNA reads TGCGCCAGCAGCCAGACCGGGATGTGGTACGAGCAGTACTTC.

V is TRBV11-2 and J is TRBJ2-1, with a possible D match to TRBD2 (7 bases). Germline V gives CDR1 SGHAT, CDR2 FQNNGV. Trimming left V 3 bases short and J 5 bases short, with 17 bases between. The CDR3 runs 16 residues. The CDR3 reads CASSLGGRGGNNEQFF. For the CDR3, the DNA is TGTGCCAGCAGCTTGGGCGGGAGAGGGGGTAACAATGAGCAGTTCTTC.

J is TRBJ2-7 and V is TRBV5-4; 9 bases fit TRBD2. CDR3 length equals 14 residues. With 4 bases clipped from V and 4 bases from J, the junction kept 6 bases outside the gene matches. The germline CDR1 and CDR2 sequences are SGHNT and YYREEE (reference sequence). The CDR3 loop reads CASSMRGGRYEQYF. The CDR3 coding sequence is TGTGCCAGCAGCATGCGGGGGGGCCGGTACGAGCAGTACTTC.

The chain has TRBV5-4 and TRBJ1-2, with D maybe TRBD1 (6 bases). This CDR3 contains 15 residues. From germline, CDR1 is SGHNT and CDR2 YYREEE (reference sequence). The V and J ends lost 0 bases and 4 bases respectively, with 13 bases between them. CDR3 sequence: CASSLARVGGYGYTF. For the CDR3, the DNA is TGTGCCAGCAGCTTGGCCCGCGTAGGGGGCTATGGCTACACCTTC.

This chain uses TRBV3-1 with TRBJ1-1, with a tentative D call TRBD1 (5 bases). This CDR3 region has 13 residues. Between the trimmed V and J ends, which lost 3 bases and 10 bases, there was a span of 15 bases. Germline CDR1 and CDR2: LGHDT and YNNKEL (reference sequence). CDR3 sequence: CASSQGQGNRAFF. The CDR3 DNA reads TGTGCCAGCAGCCAGGGGCAGGGCAATAGAGCTTTCTTT.

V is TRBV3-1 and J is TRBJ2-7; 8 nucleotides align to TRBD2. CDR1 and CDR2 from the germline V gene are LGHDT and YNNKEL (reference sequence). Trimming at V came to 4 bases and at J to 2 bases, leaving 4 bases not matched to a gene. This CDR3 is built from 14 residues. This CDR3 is CASSLAGLTYEQYF. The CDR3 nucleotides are TGTGCCAGCAGCCTAGCGGGACTAACCTACGAGCAGTACTTC.

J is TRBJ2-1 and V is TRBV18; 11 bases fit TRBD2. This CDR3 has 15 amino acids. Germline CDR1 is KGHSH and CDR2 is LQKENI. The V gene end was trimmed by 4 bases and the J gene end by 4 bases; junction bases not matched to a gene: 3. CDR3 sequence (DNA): TGTGCCAGCTCACGGACTAGCGGGCCGTACAATGAGCAGTTCTTC. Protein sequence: CASSRTSGPYNEQFF.

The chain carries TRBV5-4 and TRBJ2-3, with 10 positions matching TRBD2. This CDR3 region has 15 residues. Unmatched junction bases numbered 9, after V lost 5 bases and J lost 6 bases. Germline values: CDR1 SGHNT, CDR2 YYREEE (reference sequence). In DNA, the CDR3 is TGTGCCAGCAGTTCTCCTAGCGGGGGTGTGGATACGCAGTATTTT. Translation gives CASSSPSGGVDTQYF.

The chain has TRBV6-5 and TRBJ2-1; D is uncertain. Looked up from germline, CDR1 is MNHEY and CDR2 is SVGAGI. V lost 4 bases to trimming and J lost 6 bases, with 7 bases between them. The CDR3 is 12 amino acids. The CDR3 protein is CASSSDTNEQFF. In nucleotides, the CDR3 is TGTGCCAGCAGTTCCGATACCAATGAGCAGTTCTTC.

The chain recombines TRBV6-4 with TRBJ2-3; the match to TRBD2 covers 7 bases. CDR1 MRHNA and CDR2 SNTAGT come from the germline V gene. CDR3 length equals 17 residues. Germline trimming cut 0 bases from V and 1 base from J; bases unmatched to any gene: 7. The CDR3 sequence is CASSDSTSGVGTDTQYF. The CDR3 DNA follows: TGTGCCAGCAGTGACTCGACCAGCGGGGTTGGCACAGATACGCAGTATTTT.

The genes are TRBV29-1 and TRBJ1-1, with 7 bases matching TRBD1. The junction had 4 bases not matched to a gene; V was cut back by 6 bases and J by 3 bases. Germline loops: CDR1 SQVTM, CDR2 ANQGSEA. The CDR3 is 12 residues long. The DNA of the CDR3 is TGCAGCGTAAACGGACAGGACACTGAAGCTTTCTTT. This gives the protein CSVNGQDTEAFF.

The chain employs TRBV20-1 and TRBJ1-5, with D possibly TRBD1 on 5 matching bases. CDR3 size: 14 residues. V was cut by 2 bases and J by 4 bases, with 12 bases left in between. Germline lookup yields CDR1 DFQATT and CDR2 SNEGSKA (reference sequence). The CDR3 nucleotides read TGCAGTGCTAGATGGGGCCCTCAAAATCAGCCCCAGCATTTT. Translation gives CSARWGPQNQPQHF.

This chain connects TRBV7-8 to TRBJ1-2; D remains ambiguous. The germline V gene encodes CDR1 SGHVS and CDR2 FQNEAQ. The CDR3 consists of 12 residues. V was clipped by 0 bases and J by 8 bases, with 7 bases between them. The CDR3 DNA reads TGTGCCAGCAGCTTAGCGTCCGGGGGCTACACCTTC. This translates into CASSLASGGYTF.

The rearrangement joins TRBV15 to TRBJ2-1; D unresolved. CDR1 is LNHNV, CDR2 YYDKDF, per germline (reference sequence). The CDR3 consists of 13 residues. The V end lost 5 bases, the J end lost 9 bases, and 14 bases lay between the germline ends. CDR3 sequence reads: CATSPRRVGEQFF. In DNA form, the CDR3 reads TGTGCCACCAGCCCCCGGAGAGTCGGTGAGCAGTTCTTC.

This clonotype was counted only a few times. In DNA form, the CDR3 reads TGTGCCAGCAGCGCCTCCTACGAGCAGTACTTC. As protein: CASSASYEQYF. The chain is built from TRBV2 and TRBJ2-7; D is uncertain. This CDR3 has 11 residues. V lost 6 bases to trimming and J lost 0 bases, with 3 bases between them. Looked up from germline, CDR1 is SNHLY and CDR2 is FYNNEI.

CDR3 in amino acids: CASSQEARYSPLHF. DNA of the CDR3: TGTGCCAGCAGCCAAGAGGCCAGATACTCACCCCTCCACTTT. The rearrangement uses TRBV14 and TRBJ1-6; D is undetermined. This CDR3 has 14 residues. CDR1 SGHDN and CDR2 FVKESK come from the germline V gene. Trimming stripped 0 bases from V and 10 bases from J, with 10 bases between.

CDR3 in DNA: TGCGCCAGCAGCTTGGGACACGGGGTGAACACTGAAGCTTTCTTT. Its protein product is CASSLGHGVNTEAFF. The gene calls are TRBV5-1 and TRBJ1-1; the D is unclear. V dropped 0 bases and J dropped 0 bases, with 9 bases sitting between them. From germline, CDR1 is SGHRS and CDR2 YFSETQ. CDR3 length: 15 residues.

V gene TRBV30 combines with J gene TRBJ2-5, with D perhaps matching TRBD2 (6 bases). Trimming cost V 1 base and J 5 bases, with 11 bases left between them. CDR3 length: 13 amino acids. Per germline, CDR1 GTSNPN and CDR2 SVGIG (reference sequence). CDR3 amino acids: CAWSGKGGETQYF. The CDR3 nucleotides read TGTGCCTGGAGTGGCAAAGGAGGGGAGACCCAGTACTTC.

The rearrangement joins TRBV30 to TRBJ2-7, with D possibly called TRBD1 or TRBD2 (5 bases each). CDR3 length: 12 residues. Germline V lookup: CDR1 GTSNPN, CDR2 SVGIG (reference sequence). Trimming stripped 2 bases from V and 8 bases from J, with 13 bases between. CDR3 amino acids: CAWSSGARQQYF. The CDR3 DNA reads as TGTGCCTGGAGTTCCGGGGCCCGGCAGCAGTACTTC.

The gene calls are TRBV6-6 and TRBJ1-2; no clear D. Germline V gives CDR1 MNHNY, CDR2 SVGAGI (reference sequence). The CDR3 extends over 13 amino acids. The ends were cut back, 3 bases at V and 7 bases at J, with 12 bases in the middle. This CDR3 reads CASSYGGFIGYTF. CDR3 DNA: TGTGCCAGCAGTTATGGAGGGTTTATTGGCTACACCTTC.

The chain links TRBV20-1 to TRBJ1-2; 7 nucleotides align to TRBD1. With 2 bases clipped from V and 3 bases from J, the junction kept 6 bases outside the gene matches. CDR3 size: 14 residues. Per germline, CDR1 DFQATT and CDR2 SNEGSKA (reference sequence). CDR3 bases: TGCAGTGCTAGATGGGACAGCAAACACTATGGCTACACCTTC. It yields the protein CSARWDSKHYGYTF.